The present entry profiles one TCR beta chain with its context. What it binds is not known. At one boundary the junction diverges from the germline segment, which might be a read error. The sample originates from a study of blood T cells in healthy people across ages. Study outcomes and limitations: The fall in TCR beta diversity per million T cells was roughly linear with age. The long-lived group displayed more naive CD4+ cells, plus higher diversity, than the aged donors did.

A second PCR, run for about 7 to 11 cycles, used a sample-barcoded 5' primer plus a J-beta primer mix. The template-switch adaptor was a 5' adaptor with 12 random nucleotides. It tagged each cDNA molecule. TCRdb independently ran MiXCR on the 5' RACE reads; one entry per CDR3 protein. The sample has 1.5 million to 2 million distinct CDR3 sequences, 34% seen once. Germline CDR1 reads SGDLS; CDR2 reads YYNGEE. There are 14 residues in the CDR3. Sequencing was carried out using blood. The chain has TRBV9 and TRBJ2-5; 8 bases are shared with TRBD2. The receptor was derived from a woman between 25 and 40 years old in good health. Here the CDR3 reads CAGSVAGIQETQYF. As DNA, the CDR3 is TGTGCCGGCAGCGTAGCGGGGATACAAGAGACCCAGTACTTC.